This TCR beta chain was sequenced in a study of identical twins (dated by TCRdb to about 2016). Looking at the study overall: TCR alpha and beta repertoires from monozygotic twins, unrelated adults of various ages and cord blood were deep-sequenced to test whether fetal clonotypes persist. Replicate twin experiments were performed at different times using different library preparation protocols to rule out contamination.

Results the study describes overall, beyond this receptor: Because the same donors could not be followed over many years, the conclusions relied on cross-sectional statistical analysis. Compared with coincidental sharing between unrelated individuals, an excess of low generation-probability sequences was observed among out-of-frame TCR alpha sequences shared between twins. Invariant T cells such as MAIT and iNKT could partly confound zero-insertion analyses, though diverse VJ usage argued against this for most clonotypes. Recombination models systematically underestimated out-of-frame TCR alpha sharing in monozygotic twins but agreed with sharing between unrelated individuals. The excess sharing between twins in beta out-of-frame sequences was weaker because fewer shared sequences reduced the signal-to-noise ratio. Abundant cord blood beta clonotypes carried fewer insertions; young adult naive repertoires showed a weaker similar trend, while memory repertoires showed none.

Library preparation used 5' RACE. For sequencing, an Illumina HiSeq 2000 was employed. A universal primer binding site was added through template switching, and the final cDNA carried a unique molecular identifier so that TCR cDNA molecules could be counted accurately. Specific primers in the conserved constant-segment region were used to synthesize first-strand cDNA for the TCR alpha and beta chains. Each cDNA library was double barcoded, with a SMART-Mk sample barcode plus Illumina barcodes, to control for contamination. TruSeq adapter sequences along with Illumina sample barcodes were introduced in two successive PCR steps. The TCR alpha and beta cDNA libraries were sequenced on the Illumina HiSeq platform using custom primers. The authors processed their data as follows. Unique molecular identifiers were extracted from raw reads with MiGEC, and CDR3 positions were determined with MiXCR. For each individual, recombination models were inferred using an EM algorithm with the repgenHMM and IGoR tools. The tcR package in R was used for shared clonotype analysis, with sharing normalized by the product of cloneset sizes. To study raw recombination without the effects of thymic and clonal selection, out-of-frame nonproductive sequences were analyzed. TCRdb applied fastp at Q25 and MiXCR to the public reads, then kept only in-frame beta chains. For every CDR3 protein sequence, its rows merge into one entry that carries the most common genes and DNA. TCRdb's processing, not the authors' own work, is the source of the V and J calls. The sample contains hundreds of thousands of distinct CDR3 sequences, about 9.4% of them found a single time. Of the sample, around 0.95% falls within the top ten clones.

CDR1 and CDR2 are drawn from the germline V gene (reference sequence): LNHNV, YYDKDF. Reading from cysteine to phenylalanine, the CDR3 counts 15 amino acids. Here the CDR3 DNA is all that survives: 45 bases in frame from base 1. Between the V and J ends, shortened by 5 bases and 4 bases respectively, the junction contains 17 bases. Every donor was a healthy Caucasian. Three pairs of female monozygotic twins, all aged roughly 18 to 29 years, were included in the twin cohort. Peripheral blood mononuclear cells were used as the source from which RNA for TCR libraries was isolated. This clonotype has a count of ten or more. No antigen is known for it. Base qualities are not recorded, but no much larger clone differs from it by a single base. In addition, the sample was reused for a study of yellow fever vaccine responses in identical twins. The second paper further reports: According to the authors, in identical twins the way T cells responded to vaccination appeared partly convergent and partly personalized. In identical twins, the study followed T cell clones that responded to the vaccine with precision.

The material sequenced was PBMCs. The rearranged segments are TRBV15 and TRBJ2-5, with TRBD1 as a weak D call on 6 bases. This sequence was found in a woman younger than 35 in good health. The nucleotides read TGTGCCACCAGCCAGCATAAGACAGGTGGAGAGACCCAGTACTTC. Its translation reads: CATSQHKTGGETQYF.